These 22 T cell receptor beta chains originate from one sample sequenced in a study of persistence of HIV-infected CD4 T cells (dated by TCRdb to 2020 to 2022). No antigens are known for them. The sample's treatment or condition, from its label and the paper: suppressive antiretroviral therapy. A pool of overlapping HIV-1 Gag 15-mer peptides was used at roughly 0.93 ug per peptide per mL for cell stimulation. Nonresponding CD40L-negative CD69-negative CD45RO-high memory CD4+ T cells were sorted as memory populations depleted of antigen-responding cells. TCRbeta repertoires were sequenced from genomic DNA with the immunoSEQ hsTCRB assay version 4 in survey mode. The source is immuneACCESS, and TCRdb retained only in-frame sequences with V and J called. Part of the clones is not carried over; for the studies checked, unresolved V genes explain less than half of this, and the remainder is unexplained. The sample contains 64,000 or so clones, about 81% of them found a single time. The top ten clonotypes cover roughly 1.8% of the sample.

Source: CD4+ T cells sorted from PBMCs after approximately 19-hour stimulation, taken from a patient who received antiretroviral therapy. What the cell subset or site label conveys for this sample: CD40L-CD69- CD45RO-high memory CD4 T cells not responding to Gag peptides. The origin of the receptors is an adult man with HIV who was CMV-seropositive.

CDR3 sequence (DNA): TGTGCCAGCAGGGAAGGAGCCGGGGAGCTGTTTTTT. It is translated as CASREGAGELFF. The chain joins TRBV12-3 or TRBV12-4 to TRBJ2-2, with no clear D. Deletions cut 6 bases from V and 6 bases from J, with 8 bases between. The CDR3 loop spans 12 amino acids.

The rearrangement uses TRBV15 and TRBJ1-5; no firm D call. The germline gives CDR1 LNHNV, CDR2 YYDKDF (reference sequence). Trimming cost V 1 base and J 4 bases, with 8 bases left between them. This CDR3 is 14 amino acids long. CDR3: CATSRAFMNQPQHF. The CDR3 DNA reads TGTGCCACCAGCAGAGCCTTCATGAATCAGCCCCAGCATTTT.

This chain links TRBV10-3 with TRBJ1-4; a weak D match, TRBD1 (6 bases). V was pared by 3 bases and J by 5 bases, with 13 bases between. CDR1 and CDR2 from the germline V gene are ENHRY and SYGVKD. The CDR3 is 15 amino acids. In DNA form, the CDR3 reads TGTGCCATCAGTGAAAGCGGGGGCCGGAATGAAAAACTGTTTTTT. Residues: CAISESGGRNEKLFF.

The rearrangement uses TRBV6-2 or TRBV6-3 and TRBJ1-1; unclear D gene. The length of the CDR3 is 13 residues. The V end was cut by 6 bases, the J end by 5 bases, with 13 bases between. Germline CDR1 MNHEY, CDR2 SVGEGT. The chain's CDR3 is CASSFDTDTEAFF. The CDR3 DNA reads as TGTGCCAGCAGCTTCGACACCGATACTGAAGCTTTCTTT.

The genes are TRBV14 and TRBJ2-3; 7 bases match TRBD2. From germline, CDR1 is SGHDN and CDR2 FVKESK. The trim removed 4 bases at V and 2 bases at J, leaving 3 bases unmatched. This CDR3 has 14 residues. The CDR3 is CASSPRGVTDTQYF. CDR3 sequence (DNA): TGTGCCAGCAGCCCCCGGGGGGTCACAGATACGCAGTATTTT.

The chain employs TRBV7-2 and TRBJ1-3; D uncertain. Deletions cut 5 bases from V and 0 bases from J, with 14 bases between. This CDR3 spans 16 amino acids. The germline gives CDR1 SGHTA, CDR2 FQGNSA. The CDR3 DNA reads TGTGCCAGCAGCCGGGGAGGCAGGAGCTCTGGAAACACCATATATTTT. Translated: CASSRGGRSSGNTIYF.

This clone was detected once. The chain couples TRBV5-4 to TRBJ2-7, with D possibly being TRBD1 (7 bases). Germline CDR1 and CDR2: SGHNT and YYREEE (reference sequence). V was cut by 4 bases and J by 4 bases, with 18 bases left in between. There are 15 residues in the CDR3. The CDR3 coding sequence is TGTGCCAGCAGCCCCAGACAGGGAGGTTATTACGAGCAGTACTTC. This encodes CASSPRQGGYYEQYF.

This clone was recorded only once. The rearrangement joins TRBV5-4 to TRBJ2-7; D remains unclear. The germline V gene has CDR1 SGHNT and CDR2 YYREEE (reference sequence). Trimming pared 0 bases from V and 4 bases from J, leaving 8 bases between. This CDR3 is built from 13 residues. In nucleotides, the CDR3 is TGTGCCAGCAGCTTGGACAGAACGTACGAGCAGTACTTC. Its protein product is CASSLDRTYEQYF.

The sample holds a few counts of this clone. V and J are TRBV7-2 and TRBJ1-5, with no clear D. Trimming cost V 5 bases and J 4 bases, with 9 bases left between them. CDR1 and CDR2 from the germline V gene are SGHTA and FQGNSA. This CDR3 contains 13 residues. CDR3 DNA sequence: TGTGCCAGCAGCAGGACTGCGAATCAGCCCCAGCATTTT. It codes for CASSRTANQPQHF.

The J gene is TRBJ1-2, the V gene TRBV15; tentative D call: TRBD1 (5 bases). CDR3 length: 15 amino acids. Per the germline V gene, CDR1 is LNHNV and CDR2 is YYDKDF (reference sequence). V shed 0 bases and J shed 2 bases, with 10 bases lying between them. CDR3 protein: CATSRDLGGNYGYTF. The CDR3, as DNA: TGTGCCACCAGCAGAGATCTCGGGGGGAACTATGGCTACACCTTC.

This clone was counted a single time. This chain uses TRBV18 with TRBJ2-3; 8 nucleotides line up with TRBD1. The CDR3 is 15 residues long. The V and J ends lost 4 bases and 6 bases, in that order; junction bases with no gene match: 9. From germline, CDR1 is KGHSH and CDR2 LQKENI. CDR3 in DNA: TGTGCCAGCTCACGAGAACAGGGGGTGAGGGATACGCAGTATTTT. It translates to CASSREQGVRDTQYF.

This chain connects TRBV19 to TRBJ1-2; TRBD1 agrees at 9 bases. V was pared by 5 bases and J by 8 bases, with 6 bases of the junction left unmatched. The length of the CDR3 is 13 residues. Germline V CDR1 and CDR2: LNHDA, SQIVND (reference sequence). CDR3 in DNA: TGTGCCAGTAGTCCCGGGACAGGGAGGGGCTACACCTTC. Translating gives CASSPGTGRGYTF.

V gene TRBV19 combines with J gene TRBJ1-5; TRBD1 matches at 8 bases. CDR3 length equals 17 residues. V was pared by 5 bases and J by 7 bases, with 16 bases of the junction left unmatched. Germline V gene sequence: CDR1 LNHDA, CDR2 SQIVND (reference sequence). The CDR3 spells CASSSKYIQGGDQPQHF. The CDR3 DNA follows: TGTGCCAGTAGTTCGAAATACATACAGGGGGGAGACCAGCCCCAGCATTTT.

This clone showed up just a few times. The chain employs TRBV7-3 and TRBJ1-1, with D perhaps TRBD1 (5 bases). This CDR3 has 14 amino acids. Germline values: CDR1 SGHTA, CDR2 FQGTGA. V shed 3 bases and J shed 1 base, with 9 bases lying between them. The CDR3 nucleotides read TGTGCCAGCAGCTTTGGGGGGAAGAACACTGAAGCTTTCTTT. Amino acids: CASSFGGKNTEAFF.

V and J are TRBV6-6 and TRBJ1-5; unclear D gene. Germline V gives CDR1 MNHNY, CDR2 SVGAGI (reference sequence). This CDR3 is 13 amino acids long. Trimming shortened V by 5 bases and J by 4 bases, and 9 bases separated the two germline ends. The CDR3 spells CASSTGVNQPQHF. The CDR3 nucleotides read TGTGCCAGCAGTACGGGAGTGAATCAGCCCCAGCATTTT.

The chain has TRBV28 and TRBJ2-2; 7 nucleotides agree with TRBD1. The germline V gene encodes CDR1 MDHEN and CDR2 SYDVKM. With 1 base clipped from V and 5 bases from J, the junction kept 7 bases outside the gene matches. This CDR3 region has 16 residues. The DNA of the CDR3 is TGTGCCAGCAGTTTATTCACTTCAGGGGGAACCGGGGAGCTGTTTTTT. This sequence encodes CASSLFTSGGTGELFF.

The chain links TRBV4-1 to TRBJ2-7, with 10 nucleotides matching TRBD2. In germline, CDR1 is MGHRA, CDR2 YSYEKL. This CDR3 has 16 residues. The trim removed 1 base at V and 9 bases at J, leaving 12 bases unmatched. CDR3 sequence: CASSQVGRAGGRRQYF. For the CDR3, the DNA is TGCGCCAGCAGCCAAGTCGGAAGAGCGGGGGGGCGGCGGCAGTACTTC.

V usage is TRBV14 and J usage is TRBJ1-3, with 10 bases fitting TRBD1. With V trimmed by 11 bases and J by 0 bases, 16 bases remained unmatched. CDR3 length equals 18 residues. The V gene's germline CDR1 is SGHDN and CDR2 FVKESK. CDR3 sequence: CAAETDRGPKHSGNTIYF. In DNA, the CDR3 is TGTGCCGCGGAGACCGACAGGGGGCCCAAACACTCTGGAAACACCATATATTTT.

The chain is built from TRBV6-2 or TRBV6-3 and TRBJ1-5; no clear D. Germline lookup yields CDR1 MNHEY and CDR2 SVGEGT. The V gene lost 1 base and the J gene lost 1 base, with 5 bases spanning the gap. This CDR3 has 14 amino acids. CDR3 amino acids: CASSYWTSNQPQHF. CDR3 in DNA: TGTGCCAGCAGTTACTGGACCAGCAATCAGCCCCAGCATTTT.

The gene calls are TRBV7-9 and TRBJ1-5; a weak D match, TRBD1 (5 bases). V was shortened by 1 base and J by 6 bases, with 13 bases between the two germline ends. CDR3 length equals 15 residues. In germline, CDR1 is SEHNR, CDR2 FQNEAQ (reference sequence). As DNA, the CDR3 is TGTGCCAGCAGCTTAGGTGGCCGGAGGGGTCAGCCCCAGCATTTT. Residues: CASSLGGRRGQPQHF. The entire variable domain, with the rest obtained from reference TRBV7-9 and TRBJ1-5, is as follows: DTGVSQNPRHKITKRGQNVTFRCDPISEHNRLYWYRQTLGQGPEFLTYFQNEAQLEKSRLLSDRFSAERPKGSFSTLEIQRTEQGDSAMYLCASSLGGRRGQPQHFGDGTRLSIL.

The chain combines TRBV18 with TRBJ1-2; possible D gene TRBD1, 6 bases. V dropped 5 bases and J dropped 7 bases, with 20 bases sitting between them. CDR3 length equals 15 residues. Looked up from germline, CDR1 is KGHSH and CDR2 is LQKENI. In nucleotides, the CDR3 is TGTGCCAGCTCATCCGCCACCGGGGGCGTATTTGGCTACACCTTC. Its protein is CASSSATGGVFGYTF.

This chain links TRBV19 with TRBJ2-6, with D tentatively TRBD1 (5 bases). The CDR3 runs to 18 residues. Trimming pared 4 bases from V and 0 bases from J, leaving 16 bases between. CDR1 is LNHDA and CDR2 is SQIVND in the germline V gene (reference sequence). CDR3 protein: CASSKAGIILSGANVLTF. CDR3 nucleotide sequence: TGTGCCAGTAGTAAAGCAGGGATTATACTCTCTGGGGCCAACGTCCTGACTTTC.